One and the same sample provided the 27 T cell receptor beta chains below, sequenced in a study of control samples from healthy donors and cancer patients. Sequencing was performed with immunoSEQ multiplex PCR; in TCRdb, only in-frame clones are kept and a portion is missing. Of 60,000 to 95,000 clones listed, about nine tenths are singletons. Input material: PBMCs. The receptors here all came from a woman between 50 and 59 years old with colorectal cancer.

The genes are TRBV30 and TRBJ2-3; no firm D call. Germline values: CDR1 GTSNPN, CDR2 SVGIG (reference sequence). The CDR3 consists of 11 residues. V lost 1 base, J lost 6 bases, and 5 bases lay in between. As DNA, the CDR3 is TGTGCCTGGAGTGGTGGGGATACGCAGTATTTT. Translating it yields CAWSGGDTQYF.

The chain combines TRBV10-1 with TRBJ1-2; D ambiguous. Germline V gene data show CDR1 as WNHNN and CDR2 as SYGVQD (reference sequence). The V end was cut by 0 bases, the J end by 8 bases, with 10 bases between. This CDR3 has 13 amino acids. The DNA for the CDR3 is TGCGCCAGCAGTGAGTCGGGCAGATACGGCTACACCTTC. Amino acids: CASSESGRYGYTF.

This clone was observed a few times. This chain joins TRBV7-2 and TRBJ1-6, with D perhaps TRBD1 (5 bases). CDR3 length: 17 amino acids. Germline assignment: CDR1 SGHTA and CDR2 FQGNSA. V lost 4 bases and J lost 0, with 13 bases in between. CDR3 region: CASSSDTLSSYNSPLHF. CDR3 DNA sequence: TGTGCCAGCAGCTCGGACACGCTCAGCTCCTATAATTCACCCCTCCACTTT. Looking up the rest from reference TRBV7-2 and TRBJ1-6 gives the full variable domain: GAGVSQSPSNKVTEKGKDVELRCDPISGHTALYWYRQSLGQGLEFLIYFQGNSAPDKSGLPSDRFSAERTGGSVSTLTIQRTQQEDSAVYLCASSSDTLSSYNSPLHFGNGTRLTVT.

This clone was observed a handful of times. This chain uses TRBV6-6 with TRBJ1-5; D is perhaps TRBD1 (5 bases). The germline V gene encodes CDR1 MNHNY and CDR2 SVGAGI (reference sequence). V was pared by 3 bases and J by 2 bases, with 11 bases between. CDR3 length: 15 amino acids. The CDR3, as DNA: TGTGCCAGCAGTTATGGGGTGGGGGGCAATCAGCCCCAGCATTTT. Translating gives CASSYGVGGNQPQHF.

This clone turned up a few times. One end of the junction varies from germline; a read error may be responsible. The rearrangement joins TRBV5-4 to TRBJ1-1; D gene unclear. The germline V gene encodes CDR1 SGHNT and CDR2 YYREEE (reference sequence). This CDR3 contains 12 residues. The CDR3 nucleotides read TGTGCCAGCACCTTGGATGGGAGGGAAGCTTTCTTT. Amino acid sequence: CASTLDGREAFF.

This clone was counted only a few times. The rearrangement uses TRBV3-1 (or the pseudogene TRBV3-2) and TRBJ2-2; D gene uncertain. Germline V gives CDR1 LGHDT, CDR2 YNNKEL (reference sequence). The CDR3 spans 16 residues. The V end lost 0 bases, the J end lost 5 bases, and 13 bases lay between the germline ends. The CDR3 sequence is CASSQDKAPRTGELFF. In DNA, the CDR3 is TGTGCCAGCAGCCAAGATAAGGCACCGAGGACCGGGGAGCTGTTTTTT.

The chain combines TRBV18 with TRBJ2-3; possibly TRBD1 or TRBD2 for D (5 bases each). The CDR3 runs 15 residues. Trimming removed 5 bases from V and 6 bases from J, with 18 bases in between. The germline V gene has CDR1 KGHSH and CDR2 LQKENI. CDR3 DNA: TGTGCCAGCTCAGGGACGGGCAGAATCACGGATACGCAGTATTTT. It encodes CASSGTGRITDTQYF.

V gene TRBV25-1 combines with J gene TRBJ1-1, with TRBD1 as a possible D gene (6 bases). CDR3 length: 16 amino acids. Germline CDR1 MGHDK, CDR2 SYGVNS. Trimming stripped 4 bases from V and 3 bases from J, with 18 bases between. As DNA, the CDR3 is TGTGCCAGCAGTGTCCGGGGGCAAGGGCTTTACACTGAAGCTTTCTTT. It encodes CASSVRGQGLYTEAFF.

This rearrangement joins TRBV30 to TRBJ2-2, with D perhaps matching TRBD1 (5 bases). The CDR3 is 16 amino acids. The germline gives CDR1 GTSNPN, CDR2 SVGIG (reference sequence). The V end lost 0 bases, the J end lost 6 bases, and 17 bases lay between the germline ends. The CDR3 region is CAWSVSGLYRSGELFF. In DNA, the CDR3 is TGTGCCTGGAGTGTATCGGGCCTTTACAGGTCCGGGGAGCTGTTTTTT.

The J gene is TRBJ2-2, the V gene TRBV24-1, with D tentatively TRBD2 (6 bases). This CDR3 region has 16 residues. Per the germline V gene, CDR1 is KGHDR and CDR2 is SFDVKD. V lost 4 bases and J 5 bases, leaving 16 bases between the germline ends. DNA for the CDR3: TGTGCCACCAGTGACTATGGGGCGGGGCTGACCGGGGAGCTGTTTTTT. It encodes CATSDYGAGLTGELFF.

This clone has just one count. The chain joins TRBV6-2 or TRBV6-3 to TRBJ1-1, with D tentatively TRBD1 (5 bases). This CDR3 region has 14 residues. V was pared by 6 bases and J by 0 bases, with 11 bases between. The germline CDR1 and CDR2 sequences are MNHEY and SVGEGT. The CDR3 spells CASSLRQMNTEAFF. CDR3 bases: TGTGCCAGCAGCCTAAGACAGATGAACACTGAAGCTTTCTTT.

The chain joins TRBV10-1 to TRBJ2-3; possible D gene TRBD2, 5 bases. The ends were cut back, 2 bases at V and 3 bases at J, with 15 bases in the middle. The CDR3 length is 16 residues. Germline V gene sequence: CDR1 WNHNN, CDR2 SYGVQD (reference sequence). The CDR3 DNA sequence: TGCGCCAGCAGTGAGGGGTCTAATAGAGGGACAGATACGCAGTATTTT. Translation gives CASSEGSNRGTDTQYF.

With regard to this clone: The DNA is left out, because the CDR3 cannot be placed on it with certainty; the CDR3 is given as TCRdb lists it. The V and J genes are TRBV6-2 or TRBV6-3 and TRBJ1-4; the D call TRBD1 from the table was never checked on the DNA. 13 amino acids form the CDR3, both terminal residues included. The germline CDR1 and CDR2 sequences are MNHEY and SVGEGT. The CDR3 sequence: CASSPGAKGNCFF.

V and J are TRBV18 and TRBJ2-1; 10 bases fit TRBD1. The germline CDR1 and CDR2 sequences are KGHSH and LQKENI. The CDR3 has 15 amino acids. J was trimmed by 3 bases and V by 6 bases; bases with no gene match: 5. Here the CDR3 reads CASSPRTGGYNEQFF. The CDR3 bases are TGTGCCAGCTCGCCCAGGACAGGGGGCTACAATGAGCAGTTCTTC. Supplemented by reference TRBV18 and TRBJ2-1, the full variable domain reads NAGVMQNPRHLVRRRGQEARLRCSPMKGHSHVYWYRQLPEEGLKFMVYLQKENIIDESGMPKERFSAEFPKEGPSILRIQQVVRGDSAAYFCASSPRTGGYNEQFFGPGTRLTVL.

The V gene is TRBV6-5, the J gene TRBJ1-4, with TRBD1 matching over 8 bases. The CDR3 runs 15 residues. V dropped 6 bases and J dropped 5; count of bases not matched to a gene: 8. Germline CDR1 is MNHEY and CDR2 is SVGAGI. Here the CDR3 reads CASSVGTGSNEKLFF. In DNA, the CDR3 is TGTGCCAGCAGCGTGGGGACAGGATCGAATGAAAAACTGTTTTTT.

This chain connects TRBV3-1 (or the pseudogene TRBV3-2) to TRBJ1-6; 7 nucleotides match TRBD1. The CDR3 is made up of 14 amino acids. The ends lost 1 base at V and 9 bases at J; junction bases unmatched: 3. From germline, CDR1 is LGHDT and CDR2 YNNKEL (reference sequence). CDR3 coding DNA: TGTGCCAGCAGCCAAGGACAGGGCACTTCACCCCTCCACTTT. Translated, it gives CASSQGQGTSPLHF.

The chain has TRBV5-8 and TRBJ2-1, with 16 nucleotides matching TRBD2. The CDR3 loop spans 15 amino acids. From germline, CDR1 is SGHTS and CDR2 YDEGEE. The V gene end was trimmed by 2 bases and the J gene end by 8 bases; junction bases not matched to a gene: 1. CDR3 sequence: CASSFGTSGGDEQFF. CDR3 DNA: TGTGCCAGCAGCTTCGGGACTAGCGGGGGGGATGAGCAGTTCTTC.

The chain has TRBV5-8 and TRBJ2-7; maybe TRBD1 (6 bases). The CDR3 covers 20 residues. Germline CDR1 and CDR2: SGHTS and YDEGEE. Trimming stripped 3 bases from V and 0 bases from J, with 28 bases between. The CDR3 DNA reads as TGTGCCAGCAGCTCGGTCTCTTGGACAGAACAAAGTTTTAGCTCCTACGAGCAGTACGTC. It yields the protein CASSSVSWTEQSFSSYEQYV.

The chain couples TRBV4-3 to TRBJ1-6; TRBD1 might be the D (6 bases). This CDR3 contains 15 residues. V was cut by 0 bases and J by 9 bases, with 12 bases left in between. From germline, CDR1 is LGHNA and CDR2 YSLEER. DNA for the CDR3: TGCGCCAGCAGCCAAGAGGGGGCAGGTGGTTCACCCCTCCACTTT. It yields the protein CASSQEGAGGSPLHF.

The chain joins TRBV6-2 or TRBV6-3 to TRBJ1-5; possibly TRBD1 for D (5 bases). The CDR3 covers 15 residues. CDR1 and CDR2 from the germline V gene are MNHEY and SVGEGT. The V end lost 6 bases, the J end lost 0 bases, and 12 bases lay between the germline ends. The chain's CDR3 is CASSPQGPSNQPQHF. CDR3 DNA: TGTGCCAGCAGCCCCCAGGGTCCTAGCAATCAGCCCCAGCATTTT.

The rearrangement uses TRBV6-2 or TRBV6-3 and TRBJ2-3; 7 bases align to TRBD2. Trimming cost V 6 bases and J 0 bases; bases outside gene matches: 6. This CDR3 comprises 15 residues. CDR1 and CDR2 from the germline V gene are MNHEY and SVGEGT. CDR3 sequence (DNA): TGTGCCAGCAGCTCGCTAGCGGCTAGCACAGATACGCAGTATTTT. Protein sequence: CASSSLAASTDTQYF.

The chain uses TRBV18 and TRBJ1-2; 9 nucleotides agree with TRBD1. Germline V lookup: CDR1 KGHSH, CDR2 LQKENI. V shed 6 bases and J 5 bases; nucleotides not matched to a gene: 7. The CDR3 covers 14 residues. Here the CDR3 DNA reads TGTGCCAGCTCCTCCGGGACAGGGAAATATGGCTACACCTTC. This gives the protein CASSSGTGKYGYTF.

The chain couples TRBV11-2 to TRBJ1-2; possibly TRBD1 for D (5 bases). Germline V gene sequence: CDR1 SGHAT, CDR2 FQNNGV. V lost 5 bases and J 2 bases, leaving 21 bases between the germline ends. The CDR3 runs 17 residues. The CDR3, as DNA: TGTGCCAGCAGCCCATTAAACCGGTGGGGCAGGAACTATGGCTACACCTTC. Translating gives CASSPLNRWGRNYGYTF.

The chain uses TRBV6-2 or TRBV6-3 and TRBJ1-2; TRBD1 agrees at 7 bases. The CDR3 runs 13 residues. V gave up 5 bases and J gave up 2 bases; unmatched junction bases: 2. Per the germline V gene, CDR1 is MNHEY and CDR2 is SVGEGT. This chain's CDR3 is CASSQTGNYGYTF. The CDR3 DNA sequence: TGTGCCAGCAGTCAGACAGGGAACTATGGCTACACCTTC.

V is TRBV27 and J is TRBJ1-1; a possible D gene is TRBD1 (6 bases). This CDR3 has 16 amino acids. Germline V gene data show CDR1 as MNHEY and CDR2 as SMNVEV (reference sequence). Trimming pared 4 bases from V and 3 bases from J, leaving 18 bases between. The CDR3 region has the DNA TGTGCCAGCAGTTCGAACGGGGGGCGTCGGGACACTGAAGCTTTCTTT. This encodes CASSSNGGRRDTEAFF.

This rearrangement joins TRBV6-4 to TRBJ2-1; D may match TRBD1 or TRBD2 (6 bases each). CDR1 is MRHNA and CDR2 is SNTAGT in the germline V gene. V lost 3 bases and J 5 bases, leaving 17 bases between the germline ends. The CDR3 runs 16 residues. The CDR3 protein is CASSESSGGGHNEQFF. CDR3 nucleotide sequence: TGTGCCAGCAGTGAATCGTCCGGGGGCGGGCACAATGAGCAGTTCTTC.

V and J are TRBV3-1 (or the pseudogene TRBV3-2) and TRBJ1-4; D possibly corresponds to TRBD1 (6 bases). V dropped 1 base and J dropped 8 bases, with 14 bases sitting between them. Looked up from germline, CDR1 is LGHDT and CDR2 is YNNKEL (reference sequence). CDR3 size: 15 residues. Written as DNA, the CDR3 is TGTGCCAGCAGCCAAGTTGGCAGGGGAGGCGAAAAACTGTTTTTT. Protein product: CASSQVGRGGEKLFF.